The rows below give T cell receptor beta chains drawn from one sample of a study of technical replicates of blood from a few donors. Assay used: immunoSEQ multiplex PCR; TCRdb lists only in-frame clones, some missing. The table shows roughly 14,000 clones, with about 85% occurring only once. The sample was PBMCs. These receptor sequences come from a human donor in good health. Each CDR3 is given with its conserved first and last residue. The D gene is left open where the match is weak. Rows give clone size only sometimes, using once, few, many, or a class for an expanded clone.

d_call j_call clone_size v_call cdr3_aa cdr3_nt
- TRBJ2-7 few TRBV19 CASSIRQGVNEQYF TGTGCCAGTAGTATCAGGCAGGGCGTCAACGAGCAGTACTTC
TRBD1 TRBJ1-2 - TRBV7-8 CASSPKGTAYGYTF TGTGCCAGCAGCCCGAAAGGGACAGCCTATGGCTACACCTTC
- TRBJ2-1 - TRBV7-2 CASSLDGSAYNEQFF TGTGCCAGCAGCTTAGACGGGAGCGCCTACAATGAGCAGTTCTTC
TRBD2 TRBJ2-3 - TRBV29-1 CSVTGTSLDTQYF TGCAGCGTTACCGGGACTAGCCTGGATACGCAGTATTTT
- TRBJ2-7 - TRBV5-4 CASSSQGYEQYF TGTGCCAGCAGCTCCCAGGGTTACGAGCAGTACTTC
- TRBJ2-7 - TRBV20-1 CSWEYHEQYF TGCAGTTGGGAGTACCACGAGCAGTACTTC
TRBD2 TRBJ2-2 - TRBV7-8 CASSPSGYTGELFF TGTGCCAGCAGCCCTAGCGGGTACACCGGGGAGCTGTTTTTT
TRBD2 TRBJ2-3 - TRBV5-6 CASRRRGALGTDTQYF TGTGCCAGCAGGAGGCGGGGGGCGCTTGGCACAGATACGCAGTATTTT
- TRBJ2-1 - TRBV6-4 CASSSGTHNEQFF TGTGCCAGCAGTTCCGGGACTCACAATGAGCAGTTCTTC
TRBD1 TRBJ2-5 - TRBV2 CASSQGEETQYF TGTGCCAGCAGCCAGGGGGAAGAGACCCAGTACTTC